These 10 T cell receptor beta chains were all obtained from the same sample, sequenced in a study of cytomegalovirus exposure and HLA in healthy donors. The PCR used 60 Vbeta and 13 Jbeta primers. The table came from immunoSEQ multiplex PCR; TCRdb's copy has only in-frame clones and leaves some out. Of about 150,000 clones in the sample, 84% are singletons; the top ten hold around 4.8%. The sample consisted of PBMCs. The receptors come from a man aged 18 to 30 in good health and CMV-seronegative.

The chain uses TRBV30 and TRBJ1-5; TRBD1 is a possible D gene (6 bases). The V and J ends lost 3 bases and 10 bases respectively, with 16 bases between them. This CDR3 comprises 13 residues. Germline V lookup: CDR1 GTSNPN, CDR2 SVGIG (reference sequence). CDR3 nucleotides: TGTGCCTGGAGGGCAAACCGGGACACTCCCCAGCATTTT. Translating it yields CAWRANRDTPQHF.

This clone appeared a single time. The V and J genes are TRBV30 and TRBJ1-1, with no clear D. V lost 0 bases and J 2 bases, leaving 13 bases between the germline ends. Germline V gene data show CDR1 as GTSNPN and CDR2 as SVGIG (reference sequence). The CDR3 extends over 15 amino acids. CDR3 nucleotide sequence: TGTGCCTGGAGTGTACCTGACAAGATAAACACTGAAGCTTTCTTT. Amino acid sequence: CAWSVPDKINTEAFF.

CDR3 amino acids: CASSNRDSQRTDTQYF. The CDR3 DNA is TGTGCCAGCAGCAACCGGGACTCACAGAGGACAGATACGCAGTATTTT. This chain joins TRBV5-4 and TRBJ2-3; tentative D call: TRBD2 (6 bases). The germline CDR1 and CDR2 sequences are SGHNT and YYREEE (reference sequence). CDR3 length: 16 residues. V was clipped by 4 bases and J by 3 bases, with 18 bases between them. Supplemented by reference TRBV5-4 and TRBJ2-3, the full variable domain reads ETGVTQSPTHLIKTRGQQVTLRCSSQSGHNTVSWYQQALGQGPQFIFQYYREEENGRGNFPPRFSGLQFPNYSSELNVNALELDDSALYLCASSNRDSQRTDTQYFGPGTRLTVL.

The V call is TRBV18, the J call TRBJ2-7, with 7 bases identical to TRBD1. Per germline, CDR1 KGHSH and CDR2 LQKENI. J lost 2 bases, V lost 3 bases, and 1 base had no gene match. There are 13 residues in the CDR3. CDR3 DNA sequence: TGTGCCAGCTCACCGGGACAGACCTACGAGCAGTACTTC. The encoded protein is CASSPGQTYEQYF.

The genes are TRBV21-1 and TRBJ1-3; the table calls TRBD1, which could not be checked here. TRBV21-1 is a pseudogene segment. There are 14 residues in the CDR3. CDR3 DNA: TGTGCCAGCAGCAAGGGCAGGGCTAAGGACACCATATATTTT. Protein: CASSKGRAKDTIYF.

The chain joins TRBV27 to TRBJ2-7; TRBD2 agrees at 7 bases. CDR3 length: 16 amino acids. The J segment lost 3 bases and the V segment lost 5 bases, leaving 13 bases of the junction unmatched. Germline lookup yields CDR1 MNHEY and CDR2 SMNVEV (reference sequence). DNA for the CDR3: TGTGCCAGCAGTCCGCGTGGGGGGGTCGATCGCTACGAGCAGTACTTC. It is translated as CASSPRGGVDRYEQYF.

The chain combines TRBV2 with TRBJ1-5; 9 bases line up with TRBD1. The germline gives CDR1 SNHLY, CDR2 FYNNEI. The CDR3 runs 13 residues. The trim removed 7 bases at V and 6 bases at J, leaving 4 bases unmatched. CDR3 nucleotide sequence: TGTGCCAGCAACAGGGGGCTGGGTCAGCCCCAGCATTTT. Translation gives CASNRGLGQPQHF.

This rearrangement joins TRBV5-4 to TRBJ2-1; 9 nucleotides line up with TRBD2. V lost 1 base, J lost 8 bases, and 10 bases stayed unmatched. CDR1 SGHNT and CDR2 YYREEE come from the germline V gene (reference sequence). The CDR3 is made up of 16 amino acids. The CDR3 loop reads CASSLRKTLAGDEQFF. CDR3 in DNA: TGTGCCAGCAGCTTGAGAAAAACCTTAGCGGGAGATGAGCAGTTCTTC.

The chain carries TRBV11-2 and TRBJ2-7, with TRBD2 matching 7 bases. J gave up 2 bases and V 5 bases, and 3 bases lay outside the gene matches. The CDR3 extends over 13 amino acids. Germline loops: CDR1 SGHAT, CDR2 FQNNGV. The CDR3 DNA reads as TGTGCCAGCAGCGTCGGACTAGCCTACGAGCAGTACTTC. Amino acids: CASSVGLAYEQYF.

The chain recombines TRBV5-1 with TRBJ2-3, with D possibly TRBD1 on 6 matching bases. The CDR3 has 14 amino acids. Germline values: CDR1 SGHRS, CDR2 YFSETQ. V lost 1 base and J lost 1, with 7 bases in between. The CDR3 region is CASSLPGGTDTQYF. Here the CDR3 DNA reads TGCGCCAGCAGCTTGCCAGGGGGCACAGATACGCAGTATTTT.